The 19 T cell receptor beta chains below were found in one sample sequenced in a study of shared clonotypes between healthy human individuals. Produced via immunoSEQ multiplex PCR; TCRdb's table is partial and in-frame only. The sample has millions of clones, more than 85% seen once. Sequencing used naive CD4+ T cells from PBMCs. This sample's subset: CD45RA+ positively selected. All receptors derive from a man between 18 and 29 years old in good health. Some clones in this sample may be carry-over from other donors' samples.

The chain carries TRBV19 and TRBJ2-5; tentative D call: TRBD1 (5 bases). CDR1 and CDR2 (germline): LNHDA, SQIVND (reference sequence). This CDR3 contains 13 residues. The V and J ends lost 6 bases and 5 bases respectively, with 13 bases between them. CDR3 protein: CASSLTGPETQYF. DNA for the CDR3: TGTGCCAGTAGCCTAACAGGTCCCGAGACCCAGTACTTC.

The CDR3 region has the DNA TGTGCCAGCTCAACCCTCGGTGCGGGGAGCTCCTACGAGCAGTACTTC. It is translated as CASSTLGAGSSYEQYF. The chain recombines TRBV18 with TRBJ2-7; perhaps TRBD2 as D (6 bases). In germline, CDR1 is KGHSH, CDR2 LQKENI. Trimming removed 5 bases from V and 0 bases from J, with 17 bases in between. This CDR3 spans 16 amino acids.

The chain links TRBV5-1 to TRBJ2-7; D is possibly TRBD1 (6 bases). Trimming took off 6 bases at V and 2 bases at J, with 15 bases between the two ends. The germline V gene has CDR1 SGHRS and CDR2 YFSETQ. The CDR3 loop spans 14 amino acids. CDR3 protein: CASKREQGAYEQYF. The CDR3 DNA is TGCGCCAGCAAAAGAGAACAGGGAGCCTACGAGCAGTACTTC.

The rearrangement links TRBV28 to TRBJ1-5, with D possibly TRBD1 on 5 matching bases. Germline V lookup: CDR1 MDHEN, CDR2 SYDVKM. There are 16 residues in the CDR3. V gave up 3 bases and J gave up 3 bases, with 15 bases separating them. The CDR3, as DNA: TGTGCCAGCAGTTTGGCTAGGGGAGGGAACAATCAGCCCCAGCATTTT. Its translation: CASSLARGGNNQPQHF. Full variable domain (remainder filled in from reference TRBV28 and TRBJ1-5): DVKVTQSSRYLVKRTGEKVFLECVQDMDHENMFWYRQDPGLGLRLIYFSYDVKMKEKGDIPEGYSVSREKKERFSLILESASTNQTSMYLCASSLARGGNNQPQHFGDGTRLSIL.

CDR3 coding DNA: TGTGCCTGGAGTGTATGGGCCGGGGGGGCCCAGCATTTT. Translating gives CAWSVWAGGAQHF. This chain connects TRBV30 to TRBJ1-5, with a possible D match to TRBD1 (5 bases). The germline V and J ends were trimmed by 0 bases and 11 bases, with 14 bases remaining between them. CDR1 GTSNPN and CDR2 SVGIG come from the germline V gene (reference sequence). The CDR3 is made up of 13 amino acids.

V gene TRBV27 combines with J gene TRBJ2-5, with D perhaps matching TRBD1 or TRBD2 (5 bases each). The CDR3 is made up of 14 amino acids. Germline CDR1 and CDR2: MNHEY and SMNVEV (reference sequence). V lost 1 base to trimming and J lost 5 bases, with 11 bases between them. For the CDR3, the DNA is TGTGCCAGCAGTTTATGGGGGTCGGAGGAGACCCAGTACTTC. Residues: CASSLWGSEETQYF.

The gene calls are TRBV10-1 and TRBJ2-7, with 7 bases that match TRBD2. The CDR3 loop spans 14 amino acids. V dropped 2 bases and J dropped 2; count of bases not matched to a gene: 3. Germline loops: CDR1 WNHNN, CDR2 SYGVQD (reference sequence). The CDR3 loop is CASSEPGGPYEQYF. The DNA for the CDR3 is TGCGCCAGCAGTGAGCCGGGAGGCCCCTACGAGCAGTACTTC.

The CDR3 spells CASSSPGQGIHEQFF. In DNA, the CDR3 is TGTGCCAGCAGTAGTCCGGGACAGGGTATCCATGAGCAGTTCTTC. The chain links TRBV27 to TRBJ2-1; TRBD1 aligns across 9 bases. Germline V gene lookup returns CDR1 MNHEY and CDR2 SMNVEV (reference sequence). The V segment lost 5 bases and the J segment 8 bases; nucleotides outside the gene matches: 10. The CDR3 sequence is 15 residues long.

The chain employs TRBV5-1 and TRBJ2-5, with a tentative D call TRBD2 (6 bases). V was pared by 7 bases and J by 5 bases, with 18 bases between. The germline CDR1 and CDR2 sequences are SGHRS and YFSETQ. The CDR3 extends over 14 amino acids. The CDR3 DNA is TGCGCCAGCCGGACGGAGGGATCGCGGGAGACCCAGTACTTC. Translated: CASRTEGSRETQYF.

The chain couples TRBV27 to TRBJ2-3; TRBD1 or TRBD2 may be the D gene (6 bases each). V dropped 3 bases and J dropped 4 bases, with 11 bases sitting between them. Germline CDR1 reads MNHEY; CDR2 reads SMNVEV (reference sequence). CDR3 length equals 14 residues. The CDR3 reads CASSFGGGPDTQYF. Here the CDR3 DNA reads TGTGCCAGCAGTTTCGGAGGGGGACCAGATACGCAGTATTTT.

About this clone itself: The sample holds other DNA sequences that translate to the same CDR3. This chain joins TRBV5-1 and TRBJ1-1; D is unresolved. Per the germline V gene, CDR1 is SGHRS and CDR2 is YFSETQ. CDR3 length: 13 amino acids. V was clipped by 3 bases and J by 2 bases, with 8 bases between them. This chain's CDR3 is CASSWGGNTEAFF. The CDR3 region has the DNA TGCGCCAGCAGCTGGGGTGGAAACACTGAAGCTTTCTTT.

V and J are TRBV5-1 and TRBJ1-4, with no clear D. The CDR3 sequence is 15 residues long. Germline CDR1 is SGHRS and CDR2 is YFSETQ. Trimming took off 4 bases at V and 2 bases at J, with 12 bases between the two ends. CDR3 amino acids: CASSKTGSTNEKLFF. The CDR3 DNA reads TGCGCCAGCAGCAAAACGGGGTCTACTAATGAAAAACTGTTTTTT. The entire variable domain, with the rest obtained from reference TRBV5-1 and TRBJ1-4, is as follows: KAGVTQTPRYLIKTRGQQVTLSCSPISGHRSVSWYQQTPGQGLQFLFEYFSETQRNKGNFPGRFSGRQFSNSRSEMNVSTLELGDSALYLCASSKTGSTNEKLFFGSGTQLSVL.

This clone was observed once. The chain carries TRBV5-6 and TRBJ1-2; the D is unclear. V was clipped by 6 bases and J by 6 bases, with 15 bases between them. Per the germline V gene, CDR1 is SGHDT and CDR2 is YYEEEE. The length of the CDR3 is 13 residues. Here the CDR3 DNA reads TGTGCCAGCACGCCGTGGGCGTTTGATGGCTACACCTTC. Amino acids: CASTPWAFDGYTF.

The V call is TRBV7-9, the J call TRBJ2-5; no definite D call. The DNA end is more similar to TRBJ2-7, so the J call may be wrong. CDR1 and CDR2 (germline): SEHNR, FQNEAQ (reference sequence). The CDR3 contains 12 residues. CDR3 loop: CASSLGVYEQYF. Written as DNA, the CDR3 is TGTGCCAGCAGCTTAGGGGTTTACGAGCAGTACTTC.

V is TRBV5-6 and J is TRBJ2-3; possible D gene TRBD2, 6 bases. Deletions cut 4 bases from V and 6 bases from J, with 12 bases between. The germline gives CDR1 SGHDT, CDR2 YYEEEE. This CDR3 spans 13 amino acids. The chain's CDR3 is CASSPAGPDTQYF. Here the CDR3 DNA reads TGTGCCAGCAGCCCCGCGGGGCCCGATACGCAGTATTTT.

DNA for the CDR3: TGCGCCAGCAGTCGTCCGTCGGGACAGGGGAAAGGAGAGCAGTACTTC. The encoded protein is CASSRPSGQGKGEQYF. This sequence joins TRBV23-1 and TRBJ2-7; the match to TRBD1 covers 10 bases. TRBV23-1 is an ORF; its function is uncertain. After removal of 4 bases from V and 7 bases from J, the junction contained 13 bases not matched to a gene. This CDR3 has 16 residues.

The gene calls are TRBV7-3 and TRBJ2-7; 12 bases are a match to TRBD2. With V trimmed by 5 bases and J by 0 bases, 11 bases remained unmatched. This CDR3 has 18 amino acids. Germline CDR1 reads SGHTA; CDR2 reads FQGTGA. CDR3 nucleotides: TGTGCCAGCAGCCCTCGGACTAGCGGGGATATCTCCTCCTACGAGCAGTACTTC. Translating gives CASSPRTSGDISSYEQYF.

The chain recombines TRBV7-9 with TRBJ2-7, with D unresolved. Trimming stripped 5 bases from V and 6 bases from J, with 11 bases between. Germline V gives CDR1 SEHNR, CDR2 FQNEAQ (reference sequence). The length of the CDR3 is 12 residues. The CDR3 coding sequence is TGTGCCAGCAGCCCTAGTAACCTCGAGCAGTACTTC. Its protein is CASSPSNLEQYF. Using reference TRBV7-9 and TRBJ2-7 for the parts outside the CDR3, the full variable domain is DTGVSQNPRHKITKRGQNVTFRCDPISEHNRLYWYRQTLGQGPEFLTYFQNEAQLEKSRLLSDRFSAERPKGSFSTLEIQRTEQGDSAMYLCASSPSNLEQYFGPGTRLTVT.

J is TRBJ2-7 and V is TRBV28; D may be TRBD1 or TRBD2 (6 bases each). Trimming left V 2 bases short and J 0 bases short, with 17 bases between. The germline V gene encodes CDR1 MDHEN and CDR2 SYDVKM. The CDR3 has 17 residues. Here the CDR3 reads CASSLPRGGPASYEQYF. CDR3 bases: TGTGCCAGCAGTTTACCCAGAGGGGGGCCTGCCTCCTACGAGCAGTACTTC.